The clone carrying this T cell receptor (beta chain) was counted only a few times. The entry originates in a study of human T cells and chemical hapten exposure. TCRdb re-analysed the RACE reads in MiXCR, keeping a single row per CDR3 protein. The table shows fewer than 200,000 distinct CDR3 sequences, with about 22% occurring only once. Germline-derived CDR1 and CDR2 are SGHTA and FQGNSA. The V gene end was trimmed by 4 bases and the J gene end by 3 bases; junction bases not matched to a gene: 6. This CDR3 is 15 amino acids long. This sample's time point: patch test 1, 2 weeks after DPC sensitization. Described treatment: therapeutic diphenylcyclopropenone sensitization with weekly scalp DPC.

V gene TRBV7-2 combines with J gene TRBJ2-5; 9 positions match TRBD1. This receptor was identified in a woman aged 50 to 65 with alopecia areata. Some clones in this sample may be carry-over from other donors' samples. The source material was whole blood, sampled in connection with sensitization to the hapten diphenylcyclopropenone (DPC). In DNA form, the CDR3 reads TGTGCCAGCAGCTCTCTGGACAGGGGAAAAGAGACCCAGTACTTC. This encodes CASSSLDRGKETQYF. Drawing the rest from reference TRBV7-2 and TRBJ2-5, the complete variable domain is GAGVSQSPSNKVTEKGKDVELRCDPISGHTALYWYRQSLGQGLEFLIYFQGNSAPDKSGLPSDRFSAERTGGSVSTLTIQRTQQEDSAVYLCASSSLDRGKETQYFGPGTRLLVL.